Here is one T cell receptor (beta chain) with its context. There is no known antigen for this receptor. No much larger clonotype is one base removed from it; base qualities were not supplied. This specimen's time point label, per the study, means: patch test 1, 2 weeks after DPC sensitization. The treatment or condition label corresponds to: therapeutic diphenylcyclopropenone sensitization with weekly scalp DPC. At every patch-test visit, the blood draw took place before the patch test was put on. Patients were considered eligible if aged 18 to 70, diagnosed with alopecia and deemed suitable for DPC therapy, and patients were excluded if pregnant. Total RNA was isolated from unfractionated whole blood collected in Tempus Blood RNA tubes. The germline V gene (reference sequence) supplies CDR1 DFQATT and CDR2 SNEGSKA. V loses 5 bases at its end and J loses 4 bases; junction bases beyond the gene matches: 11. Reading from cysteine to phenylalanine, the CDR3 counts 14 amino acids. Only the CDR3 portion is preserved as DNA: 42 bases, with reading frame beginning at the first base.

The sample originates from a study of human T cells and chemical hapten exposure (dated by TCRdb to the early 2020s). Broadly, across the study: For sensitization, 2% DPC in acetone was applied to a roughly 2 cm by roughly 2 cm area of upper inner arm skin. This study followed changes in the peripheral blood TCR repertoire in vivo during primary and secondary sensitization of alopecia patients to the hapten diphenylcyclopropenone (DPC). Twenty-nine alopecia patients provided blood for TCR sequencing at one to four time points (pre-sensitization, 2, 6 and 24 weeks). Patient blood was sampled pre-sensitization (week 0) and at 2, 6 and about 24 weeks after DPC sensitization. Patch testing was done on the upper back using Finn chambers containing 0.01% DPC, and results were scored after 6 days according to International Contact Dermatitis Research Group standards. The patient cohort, mostly female, included alopecia areata with under or over 50% scalp involvement, alopecia totalis and alopecia universalis. Throughout the study period of about 22 weeks, patients also received therapeutic DPC doses to the scalp every week. Libraries were combined into a pool for sequencing, and differences in TCR yield between samples came mainly from small differences in library volumes within the pool.

The library came from RACE. TCRdb shows the sequencer as NextSeq 500. During library preparation, unique molecular identifiers were attached to individual cDNA molecules so that TCRs could be counted quantitatively and reproducibly. From each blood RNA sample, both TCR alpha and TCR beta chains were sequenced. Per the authors' processing: Samples had a median of around 92,000 TCRs, with a range from roughly 23,224 to 700,000. V, J and CDR3 annotation of the TCR reads was carried out using the Decombinator software suite. For PS versus PT1 abundance plots, all samples were subsampled to the same number of TCRs (28,000). Expanded TCRs were defined as absent before sensitization and observed at least eight times at the 2-week time point. TCRdb applied fastp at Q25 and MiXCR to the public reads, then kept only in-frame beta chains. Each record represents a unique CDR3 protein, reported with the most common genes and DNA among its rows. V and J calls and clone size were set by TCRdb, not the authors. The sample table holds some 91,000 distinct CDR3 sequences, of which over 10% were seen once. Roughly 2% of the sample comes from the top ten.

Points the paper makes about the study in general: Repeated subsampling changed both the strength of the expansion versus patch-test correlation and the threshold at which the correlation became significant. The number of PT1 expanded TCRs positively correlated with patch test score, significant at thresholds 8, 16 and 32 but not 4. All patients had alopecia, a presumed autoimmune disease, so their immune response might differ from that of healthy individuals. Significantly more large CDR3 similarity clusters were formed by expanded TCRs than by pre-sensitization or healthy control sets, consistent with antigen-driven responses. DPC sensitization did not change the number of TCRs with a frequency above 1 in 1000, and there was no evidence of changes in global repertoire structure.

The sequence came from a woman aged 40 to 50 with alopecia areata. Some clones in this sample may be carry-over from other donors' samples. The V gene is TRBV20-1 and the J gene is TRBJ2-7, with 7 central nucleotides matching TRBD2. The material sequenced was whole blood, taken in connection with sensitization to the hapten diphenylcyclopropenone (DPC). The CDR3 has the sequence CSAPIGGKPYEQYF. The sequenced DNA: TGCAGTGCTCCAATCGGGGGGAAACCGTACGAGCAGTACTTC.